This T cell receptor (beta chain) originates from a study of T cell responses to AZD1222 COVID-19 vaccine. Trimming pared 3 bases from V and 5 bases from J, leaving 10 bases between. The germline CDR1 and CDR2 sequences are SGHAT and FQNNGV. CDR3 size: 13 residues. Clones were sequenced by immunoSEQ multiplex PCR, and TCRdb holds only the in-frame ones, with some missing. The data contain roughly 78,000 clones, 65% to 85% of them singletons. In the case of this clone: Its antigen is not known.

Broader study findings: Recipients of AZD1222 seropositive at baseline numbered only 5 to 7.

This TCR was sampled from an adult in good health. Here the sequenced sample was peripheral blood, taken on day 0 of AZD1222 vaccination. This chain connects TRBV11-2 to TRBJ2-5; D gene ambiguous. This CDR3 is CASSFGRLETQYF. CDR3 coding DNA: TGTGCCAGCAGCTTTGGGCGCCTCGAGACCCAGTACTTC.